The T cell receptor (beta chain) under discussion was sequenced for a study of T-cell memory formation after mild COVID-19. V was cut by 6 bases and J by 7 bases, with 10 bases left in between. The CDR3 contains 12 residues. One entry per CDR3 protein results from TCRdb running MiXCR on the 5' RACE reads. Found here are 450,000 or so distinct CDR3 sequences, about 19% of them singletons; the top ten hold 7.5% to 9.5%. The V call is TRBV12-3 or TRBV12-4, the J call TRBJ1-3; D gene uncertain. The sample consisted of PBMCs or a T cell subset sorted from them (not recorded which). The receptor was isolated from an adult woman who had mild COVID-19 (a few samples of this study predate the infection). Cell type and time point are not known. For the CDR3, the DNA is TGTGCCAGCAGCCGCCAGGAGAACACCATATATTTT. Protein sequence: CASSRQENTIYF.